A selection of T cell receptor beta chains follows, all from one sample in a study of T-cell reconstitution after alpha-beta-depleted transplantation in children. TCRdb ran MiXCR on the PCR reads and lists one entry per CDR3 protein. The sample gives about 230,000 distinct CDR3 sequences, 12% of which show up once; about 2.6% is in the top ten. Sequenced here: PBMCs from the stem cell graft donor, sampled from the stem cell graft. The receptors stem from a human donor who donated a stem cell graft to a child with acute lymphoblastic leukemia. CDR3s include the opening cysteine and the closing phenylalanine or tryptophan. A D gene is named only where the DNA matches it firmly. Clone size, where shown, is once, few, many, or a class for clones that have expanded.

v_gene	j_gene	d_gene	abundance	CDR3aa	CDR3nt
TRBV20-1	TRBJ2-3	-	many	CSARPGLGAGLYF	TGCAGTGCTCGCCCGGGATTGGGGGCGGGCTTGTATTTT
TRBV11-2	TRBJ1-1	-	many	CASSGSAGAINEAFF	TGTGCCAGCAGCGGGTCGGCGGGGGCAATCAACGAAGCTTTCTTT
TRBV20-1	TRBJ1-2	-	many	CSAPRPTMFRGYTF	TGCAGTGCTCCGCGGCCTACCATGTTCAGGGGCTACACCTTC
TRBV5-1	TRBJ1-5	-	many	CASSFGTPGNQPQHF	TGCGCCAGCAGCTTCGGGACCCCGGGAAATCAGCCCCAGCATTTT
TRBV7-2	TRBJ1-6	TRBD1	many	CASSLGQGGRSPLHF	TGTGCCAGCAGCTTGGGACAGGGGGGACGCTCACCCCTCCACTTT
TRBV7-9	TRBJ2-3	-	many	CASSLQASADTQYF	TGTGCCAGCAGCTTACAAGCTAGCGCCGATACGCAGTATTTT
TRBV9	TRBJ2-4	TRBD2	many	CASSARPSEGGTKNIQYF	TGTGCCAGCAGCGCCCGGCCCTCTGAGGGAGGGACCAAAAACATTCAGTACTTC
TRBV6-5	TRBJ2-7	-	many	CASTSPGSRAYEQYF	TGTGCCAGCACCTCCCCGGGAAGCAGGGCCTACGAGCAGTACTTC
TRBV27	TRBJ1-5	TRBD1	-	CASRTGTGMTPQHF	TGTGCCAGCAGAACCGGGACAGGCATGACGCCCCAGCATTTT
TRBV7-9	TRBJ1-2	-	many	CASSGTNYGYTF	TGTGCCAGCAGCGGAACTAACTATGGCTACACCTTC
TRBV9	TRBJ1-1	-	few	CASSVPRPGADTEAFF	TGTGCCAGCAGCGTGCCCCGACCGGGCGCGGACACTGAAGCTTTCTTT
TRBV7-2	TRBJ1-5	TRBD1	many	CASSSGQGAPGNQPQHF	TGTGCCAGCAGCTCGGGACAGGGGGCGCCTGGCAATCAGCCCCAGCATTTT
TRBV5-6	TRBJ2-4	-	many	CASSLGRTLAKNIQYF	TGTGCCAGCAGCTTGGGAAGGACCTTAGCCAAAAACATTCAGTACTTC
TRBV20-1	TRBJ1-5	TRBD1	many	CSAPRTGGNQPQHF	TGCAGTGCTCCCAGGACAGGGGGCAATCAGCCCCAGCATTTT
TRBV7-9	TRBJ1-1	-	-	CASSPIFTYTQNTEAFF	TGTGCCAGCAGCCCCATATTTACATACACCCAGAACACTGAAGCTTTCTTT
TRBV28	TRBJ2-4	TRBD2	many	CASSLIRRERFGNIQYF	TGTGCCAGCAGTTTAATTAGGCGGGAGCGGTTCGGAAACATTCAGTACTTC
TRBV5-1	TRBJ2-5	-	many	CASSLSKETQYF	TGCGCCAGCAGCTTGTCGAAGGAGACCCAGTACTTC
TRBV4-3	TRBJ2-3	-	-	CASSQGIGGTDTQYF	TGCGCCAGCAGCCAAGGTATAGGGGGAACAGATACGCAGTATTTT
TRBV6-4	TRBJ1-1	TRBD1	-	CASRDRDRGFSWRDTEAFF	TGTGCCAGCAGGGACCGGGACAGGGGTTTTTCGTGGAGAGACACTGAAGCTTTCTTT
TRBV27	TRBJ2-3	TRBD1	many	CASSLTPRGLKSTDTQYF	TGTGCCAGCAGTCTCACCCCCAGGGGGCTTAAGTCCACAGATACGCAGTATTTT
TRBV24-1	TRBJ1-1	TRBD1	few	CATRPGTGFNTEAFF	TGTGCCACCCGTCCCGGGACAGGGTTCAACACTGAAGCTTTCTTT
TRBV3-1	TRBJ2-7	-	many	CASSQVVGTLNEQYF	TGTGCCAGCAGCCAAGTGGTGGGGACTTTGAACGAGCAGTACTTC
TRBV29-1	TRBJ1-2	TRBD1	many	CSADGDRGGGYTF	TGCAGCGCCGATGGGGACAGGGGCGGGGGCTACACCTTC
TRBV12-3/TRBV12-4	TRBJ2-4	-	-	CASSESRTDGIQYF	TGTGCCAGCAGTGAAAGTAGGACAGATGGCATTCAGTACTTC